This T cell receptor (beta chain) was obtained from a study of blood T cell repertoires in COVID-19. Sequencing was performed with immunoSEQ multiplex PCR; in TCRdb, only in-frame clones are kept and a portion is missing. Here the sample spans 150,000 to 200,000 clones, 82% being singletons. Germline lookup yields CDR1 LGHDT and CDR2 YNNKEL (reference sequence). The CDR3 is 14 residues long. J lost 8 bases, V lost 1 base, and 6 bases had no gene match. This clone was seen a single time. The receptor was isolated from a woman in her thirties or forties with COVID-19, enrolled during active disease. Material: peripheral blood. This chain links TRBV3-1 (or the pseudogene TRBV3-2) with TRBJ1-2, with 8 bases that match TRBD1. CDR3 loop: CASSQVDRGRGYTF. The CDR3 DNA reads TGTGCCAGCAGCCAAGTAGACAGGGGACGGGGCTACACCTTC.